Listed below are T cell receptor beta chains from one sample, sequenced in a study of response to subunit inactivated influenza vaccine. TCRdb re-derived calls from the RT-PCR reads in MiXCR, one entry per CDR3 protein. The table includes roughly 790,000 distinct CDR3 sequences, over 20% detected once. Sequenced material: PBMCs from blood, taken about 5 days after vaccination. These receptors were obtained from a man aged 50-59 years who received an inactivated influenza vaccine. CDR3s leave out the opening cysteine and the closing phenylalanine or tryptophan.

cdr3_aa j_call v_call
SASPGEGVDYNEQF TRBJ2-1 TRBV20-1
ASSLRQGAAGELF TRBJ2-2 TRBV12-3/TRBV12-4
ATSRFATNEKLF TRBJ1-4 TRBV6-1
ASSRGQGAFGGEKLF TRBJ1-4 TRBV4-1
RVVTGTDTQY TRBJ2-3 TRBV29-1
ASSKEVGTGANVLT TRBJ2-6 TRBV6-1
ASSSKAKGLDSPYEQY TRBJ2-7 TRBV5-6
ASSPLREVTDTQY TRBJ2-3 TRBV28
SALTGINEKLF TRBJ1-4 TRBV20-1
ASSAGTGGPDTQY TRBJ2-3 TRBV7-9
ASSLGPRSEQY TRBJ2-7 TRBV12-3/TRBV12-4
ASSTLAGLRYEQY TRBJ2-7 TRBV11-2
ASSPMAVYNSPLH TRBJ1-6 TRBV12-3/TRBV12-4
ASSYSNSGMYEQY TRBJ2-7 TRBV6-5
ASSLDGGDYNEQF TRBJ2-1 TRBV5-1
ASSAWSGEGYGYT TRBJ1-2 TRBV5-1
ASSFGTHNEQF TRBJ2-1 TRBV12-3/TRBV12-4
SAPGATEAF TRBJ1-1 TRBV29-1
ASSGAGTGELF TRBJ2-2 TRBV6-1
ASSLGTGGREQY TRBJ2-7 TRBV5-1
ASSLSVSETQY TRBJ2-5 TRBV12-3/TRBV12-4
ASRPLAGVPPDTQY TRBJ2-3 TRBV7-8
ASSRTGQVLTKLAF TRBJ1-1 TRBV4-2
ATFGEGVNEQF TRBJ2-1 TRBV10-3
ASSYWTGGAVTEAF TRBJ1-1 TRBV6-5
ASSVTLGTAVSYEQY TRBJ2-7 TRBV5-1
ASSLIRGNSPLH TRBJ1-6 TRBV28
SARRTSGHTDTQY TRBJ2-3 TRBV20-1
AISATSGGETQY TRBJ2-5 TRBV10-3
ASSARVSLGSTQY TRBJ2-5 TRBV12-3/TRBV12-4
ASSLAGGLAGGTDTQY TRBJ2-3 TRBV12-3/TRBV12-4
ASSLGTGGNGYT TRBJ1-2 TRBV7-6
ATSGKGPATRTGITYEQY TRBJ2-7 TRBV15
ASSRGGREETQY TRBJ2-5 TRBV7-3
ASSLAVRATDTQY TRBJ2-3 TRBV7-9
ASSLDLLDEQF TRBJ2-1 TRBV7-9
SVRQGGSYEQY TRBJ2-7 TRBV29-1
ASRPGELPGNTIY TRBJ1-3 TRBV10-1
ASSDITLAGTANTEAF TRBJ1-1 TRBV2
ASSLTGAEAGELF TRBJ2-2 TRBV7-2
ASASGRSDYEQY TRBJ2-7 TRBV28
ASSKGFHYEQY TRBJ2-7 TRBV7-3
ASRQGGMEWD TRBJ2-1 TRBV2
AISERLFGWGEQF TRBJ2-1 TRBV10-3
AISESGGNSDTQY TRBJ2-3 TRBV10-3
ASSFGGVKLF TRBJ2-2 TRBV12-3/TRBV12-4
ASSLTGTGVRDEQF TRBJ2-1 TRBV5-1
ASSHVGFEDEQF TRBJ2-1 TRBV7-9
ASSTTVGTGGQTQY TRBJ2-5 TRBV7-2
ASSQDYPGFYEQY TRBJ2-7 TRBV4-1
AISTQRGGGGNEQF TRBJ2-1 TRBV10-3
SATRTVNTEAF TRBJ1-1 TRBV20-1
ASSQGLADEQY TRBJ2-7 TRBV4-2
ATSRLTGGSYEQY TRBJ2-7 TRBV15
ASSIRGPDQPQH TRBJ1-5 TRBV19